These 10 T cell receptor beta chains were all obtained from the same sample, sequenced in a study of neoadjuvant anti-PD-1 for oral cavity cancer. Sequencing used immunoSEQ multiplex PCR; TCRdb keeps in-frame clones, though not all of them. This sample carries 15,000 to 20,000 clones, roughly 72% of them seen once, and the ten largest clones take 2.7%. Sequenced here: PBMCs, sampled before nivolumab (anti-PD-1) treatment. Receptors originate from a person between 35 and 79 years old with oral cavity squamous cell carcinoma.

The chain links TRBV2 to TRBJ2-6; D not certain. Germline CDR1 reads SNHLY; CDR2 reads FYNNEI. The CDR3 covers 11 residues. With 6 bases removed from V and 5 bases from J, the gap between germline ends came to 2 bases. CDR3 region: CASRRANVLTF. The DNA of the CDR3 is TGTGCCAGCAGGAGGGCCAACGTCCTGACTTTC.

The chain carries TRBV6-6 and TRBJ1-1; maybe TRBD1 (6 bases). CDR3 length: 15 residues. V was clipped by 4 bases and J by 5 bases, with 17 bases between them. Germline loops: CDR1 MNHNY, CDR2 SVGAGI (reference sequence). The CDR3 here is CASSSSGGAGTEAFF. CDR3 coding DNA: TGTGCCAGCAGTTCGTCCGGGGGCGCGGGGACTGAAGCTTTCTTT.

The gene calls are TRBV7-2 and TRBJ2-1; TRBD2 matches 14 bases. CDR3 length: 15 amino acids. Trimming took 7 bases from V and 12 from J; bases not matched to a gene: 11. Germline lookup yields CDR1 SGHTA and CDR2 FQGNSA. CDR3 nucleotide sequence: TGTGCCAGCACCCCGGGACTAGCGGGAGCTTCCCCGCAGTTCTTC. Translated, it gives CASTPGLAGASPQFF.

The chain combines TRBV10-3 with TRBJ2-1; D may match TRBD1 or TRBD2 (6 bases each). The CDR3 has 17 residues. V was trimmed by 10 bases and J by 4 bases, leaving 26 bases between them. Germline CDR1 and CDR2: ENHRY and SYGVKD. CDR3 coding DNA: TGTGCCACCAAGGAAGGGGGATCGGGAGAAGGGTACAATGAGCAGTTCTTC. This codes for CATKEGGSGEGYNEQFF.

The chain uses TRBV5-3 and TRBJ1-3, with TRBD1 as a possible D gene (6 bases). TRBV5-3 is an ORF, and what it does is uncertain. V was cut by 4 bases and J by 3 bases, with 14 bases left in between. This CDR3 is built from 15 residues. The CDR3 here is CARSTGGGIGNTIYF. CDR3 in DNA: TGTGCCAGAAGCACGGGAGGGGGAATTGGAAACACCATATATTTT.

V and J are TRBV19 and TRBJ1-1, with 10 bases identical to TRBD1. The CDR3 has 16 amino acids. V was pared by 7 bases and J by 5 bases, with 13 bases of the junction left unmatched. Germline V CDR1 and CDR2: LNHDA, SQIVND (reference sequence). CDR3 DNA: TGTGCCAGTATGTCGGGACAGGGGAATAGGAGGACTGAAGCTTTCTTT. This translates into CASMSGQGNRRTEAFF.

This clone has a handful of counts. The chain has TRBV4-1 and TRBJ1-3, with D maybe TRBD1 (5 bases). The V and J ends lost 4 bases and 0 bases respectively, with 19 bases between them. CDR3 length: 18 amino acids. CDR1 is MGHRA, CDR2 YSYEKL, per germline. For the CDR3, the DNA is TGCGCCAGCAGCCTGGGGCCCTTTGGGCCTAGCTCTGGAAACACCATATATTTT. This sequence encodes CASSLGPFGPSSGNTIYF.

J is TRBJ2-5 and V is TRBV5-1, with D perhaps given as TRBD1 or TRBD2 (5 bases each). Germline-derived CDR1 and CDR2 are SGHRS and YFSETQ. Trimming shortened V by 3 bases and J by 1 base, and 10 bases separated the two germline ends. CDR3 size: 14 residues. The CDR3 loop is CASSSSGTQETQYF. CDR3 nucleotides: TGCGCCAGCAGCTCCTCCGGGACCCAAGAGACCCAGTACTTC.

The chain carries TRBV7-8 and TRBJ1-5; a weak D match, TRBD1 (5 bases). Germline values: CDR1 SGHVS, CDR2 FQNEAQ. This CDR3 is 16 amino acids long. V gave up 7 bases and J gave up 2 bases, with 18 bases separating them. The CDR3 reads CASTPNYLGGNQPQHF. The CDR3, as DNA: TGTGCCAGCACTCCTAATTACCTGGGGGGCAATCAGCCCCAGCATTTT.

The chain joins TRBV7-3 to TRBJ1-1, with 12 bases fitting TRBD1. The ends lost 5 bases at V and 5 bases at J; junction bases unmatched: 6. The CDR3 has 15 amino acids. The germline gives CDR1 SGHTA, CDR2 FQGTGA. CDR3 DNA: TGTGCCAGCAGCCTGGGGACAGGGGGCGTAACTGAAGCTTTCTTT. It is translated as CASSLGTGGVTEAFF. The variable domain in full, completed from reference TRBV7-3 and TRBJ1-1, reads GAGVSQTPSNKVTEKGKYVELRCDPISGHTALYWYRQSLGQGPEFLIYFQGTGAADDSGLPNDRFFAVRPEGSVSTLKIQRTERGDSAVYLCASSLGTGGVTEAFFGQGTRLTVV.